This T cell receptor (beta chain) was recovered during a study of T cell repertoires in cytomegalovirus infection. This CDR3 is 17 amino acids long. After removal of 5 bases from V and 3 bases from J, the junction contained 8 bases not matched to a gene. The germline CDR1 and CDR2 sequences are SEHNR and FQNEAQ (reference sequence). One entry per CDR3 protein results from TCRdb running MiXCR on the reads. The sample gives under 800,000 distinct CDR3 sequences, 20% to 25% of which show up once; approximately 8% is in the top ten. The sequenced material came from CD8+ T cells from PBMCs. The receptor was derived from a human donor in good health (CMV status not recorded). Some clones in this sample may be carry-over from other donors' samples. V gene TRBV7-9 combines with J gene TRBJ2-5, with 14 bases fitting TRBD2. Here the CDR3 reads CASSPGLAGAVEETQYF. The CDR3 nucleotides are TGTGCCAGCAGCCCGGGACTAGCGGGGGCCGTGGAAGAGACCCAGTACTTC. Based on the CDR3 plus reference TRBV7-9 and TRBJ2-5, the full variable domain is DTGVSQNPRHKITKRGQNVTFRCDPISEHNRLYWYRQTLGQGPEFLTYFQNEAQLEKSRLLSDRFSAERPKGSFSTLEIQRTEQGDSAMYLCASSPGLAGAVEETQYFGPGTRLLVL.